The following is a T cell receptor beta chain sequence with its context. This sample was taken from a study of control samples from healthy donors and cancer patients. Clones were read by immunoSEQ multiplex PCR, and TCRdb kept only the in-frame ones, dropping some. The table records 170,000 or so clones, 90% to 95% of them present only once. Germline-derived CDR1 and CDR2 are SQVTM and ANQGSEA. The CDR3 loop spans 11 amino acids. V shed 4 bases and J shed 5 bases, with 9 bases lying between them. The material sequenced was blood. The TCR sequence derives from a man aged 18 to 30 in good health. The chain is built from TRBV29-1 and TRBJ2-7; D is unclear. CDR3: CSVGYSNEQYF. The CDR3 DNA is TGCAGCGTTGGGTATTCGAACGAGCAGTACTTC.